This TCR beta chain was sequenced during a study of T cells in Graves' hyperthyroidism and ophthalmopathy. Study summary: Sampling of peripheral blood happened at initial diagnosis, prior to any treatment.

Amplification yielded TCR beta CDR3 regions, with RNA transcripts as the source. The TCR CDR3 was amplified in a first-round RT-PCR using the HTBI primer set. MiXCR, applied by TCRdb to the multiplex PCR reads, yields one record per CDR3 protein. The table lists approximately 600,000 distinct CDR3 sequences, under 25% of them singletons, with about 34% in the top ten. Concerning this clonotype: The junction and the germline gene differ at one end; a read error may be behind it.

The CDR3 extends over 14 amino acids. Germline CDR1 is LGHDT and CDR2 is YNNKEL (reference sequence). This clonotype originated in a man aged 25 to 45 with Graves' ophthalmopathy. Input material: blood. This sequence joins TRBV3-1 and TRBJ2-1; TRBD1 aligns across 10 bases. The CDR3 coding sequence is TGCGCCAGCAGTGCCGGACAGGGGGTCAATGAGCAGTTCTTC. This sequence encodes CASSAGQGVNEQFF.